This T cell receptor beta chain was profiled in a study of T cell repertoires in cytomegalovirus infection. Study-wide context: Indications of both CMV infection and matching HLA type were provided by public TCR beta signatures.

The trim removed 7 bases at V and 4 bases at J, leaving 6 bases unmatched. CDR1 and CDR2 from the germline V gene are SNHLY and FYNNEI. CDR3 size: 15 residues. TCRdb recomputed calls from the reads with MiXCR, one row per CDR3 protein. There are about 310,000 distinct CDR3 sequences in the sample; 25% occur only once, and 10% to 15% lies in the top ten. Study findings and constraints: It was HLA-C-restricted CMV-specific TCR beta clonotypes that dominated the response ex vivo.

Regarding this clonotype: Its matching antigen is unknown.

The material sequenced was cultured PBMCs, taken from culture after CMV antigen stimulation. The receptor was isolated from a human donor in good health (CMV status not recorded). Some clones in this sample may be carry-over from other donors' samples. The rearrangement joins TRBV2 to TRBJ2-2, with 10 bases identical to TRBD2. CDR3 region: CASKNLAGVTGELFF. As DNA, the CDR3 is TGTGCCAGCAAAAATCTAGCGGGAGTCACCGGGGAGCTGTTTTTT.